The clone carrying this TCR beta chain was picked up many times. Because the CDR3's place on the DNA is in doubt, the DNA is left out and the CDR3 is given as listed by TCRdb. The method was immunoSEQ multiplex PCR; TCRdb's version includes in-frame clones alone and lacks a portion of them. The sample lists approximately 240,000 clones, approximately 80% occurring once. The entry originates in a study of blood T cell repertoires in COVID-19. Overall study: There were acute and convalescent COVID-19 samples, and they came from the United States, Italy and Spain.

The germline gives CDR1 MNHEY, CDR2 SVGAGI. The CDR3 is 16 residues long, counting both termini. Sequenced: peripheral blood. The chain has TRBV6-5 and TRBJ2-1; TRBD2, the D gene given by the table, was not confirmed from the DNA. The clonotype comes from a woman aged 40 to 50 with active or convalescent COVID-19. The CDR3 is CASSSSGLQSHNEQFF.